The 9 T cell receptor beta chains given below trace back to one sample, sequenced in a study of identical twins. Each CDR3 protein gets one entry after TCRdb re-called the 5' RACE reads with MiXCR. The sample lists a few hundred thousand distinct CDR3 sequences, around 15% seen once, with nearly 0.45% in the top ten. The same data also went into a second study, on yellow fever vaccine responses in identical twins.

What was sequenced was CD4+ T cells sorted from blood. The receptors here all came from a woman in her late teens or twenties in good health.

This clonotype was detected only a few times. This chain uses TRBV19 with TRBJ2-1, with TRBD2 matching 7 bases. Germline V CDR1 and CDR2: LNHDA, SQIVND (reference sequence). This CDR3 has 15 residues. Trimming took 1 base from V and 2 from J; bases not matched to a gene: 2. The CDR3 DNA reads TGTGCCAGTAGTATAGCGGGAGGTACCTACAATGAGCAGTTCTTC. Translating gives CASSIAGGTYNEQFF.

This clonotype came up a few times. The chain uses TRBV20-1 and TRBJ2-7; 10 bases line up with TRBD1. V shed 6 bases and J 4 bases; nucleotides not matched to a gene: 12. This CDR3 has 15 residues. Germline assignment: CDR1 DFQATT and CDR2 SNEGSKA (reference sequence). The CDR3 region is CSAIFRDRGPYEQYF. In nucleotides, the CDR3 is TGCAGTGCAATCTTTCGGGACAGGGGCCCATACGAGCAGTACTTC.

This clonotype was observed a handful of times. The chain joins TRBV18 to TRBJ2-2; D remains unclear. From germline, CDR1 is KGHSH and CDR2 LQKENI. Trimming cost V 4 bases and J 0 bases, with 9 bases left between them. This CDR3 has 15 residues. The CDR3 nucleotides are TGTGCCAGCTCACTGAGGCGGCCGAACACCGGGGAGCTGTTTTTT. Translating it yields CASSLRRPNTGELFF.

This chain joins TRBV18 and TRBJ2-1; 8 bases line up with TRBD2. V was pared by 5 bases and J by 10 bases, with 16 bases of the junction left unmatched. CDR1 is KGHSH, CDR2 LQKENI, per germline. The CDR3 is 16 residues long. The CDR3 DNA sequence: TGTGCCAGCTCATCGGGGGGGGCCTCTGGTCAGAAGGAGCAGTTCTTC. Translation gives CASSSGGASGQKEQFF.

This clonotype was seen repeatedly, ten times or more. This chain uses TRBV12-3 or TRBV12-4 with TRBJ1-2; D is ambiguous. This CDR3 spans 14 amino acids. V gave up 6 bases and J gave up 0 bases, with 11 bases separating them. The CDR3 nucleotides are TGTGCCAGCAGCAGGACGAGTACTAACTATGGCTACACCTTC. The encoded protein is CASSRTSTNYGYTF.

The sample holds a few counts of this clonotype. V is TRBV15 and J is TRBJ2-2, with D uncertain. V was shortened by 0 bases and J by 0 bases, with 8 bases between the two germline ends. The CDR3 length is 16 residues. The V gene's germline CDR1 is LNHNV and CDR2 YYDKDF (reference sequence). The chain's CDR3 is CATSRDSVPNTGELFF. CDR3 coding DNA: TGTGCCACCAGCAGAGACAGTGTCCCGAACACCGGGGAGCTGTTTTTT.

This clonotype was found a few times. V gene TRBV7-2 combines with J gene TRBJ1-6, with 8 positions matching TRBD1. CDR1 is SGHTA, CDR2 FQGNSA, per germline. V lost 8 bases, J lost 12 bases, and 6 bases stayed unmatched. The CDR3 loop spans 12 amino acids. The CDR3 region has the DNA TGTGCCAGCCGTGGACAGGGAGGACCCCTCCACTTT. It encodes CASRGQGGPLHF.

The chain uses TRBV10-3 and TRBJ2-1, with a weak D call TRBD2 (6 bases). The germline gives CDR1 ENHRY, CDR2 SYGVKD. The CDR3 contains 17 residues. V lost 7 bases to trimming and J lost 14 bases, with 33 bases between them. CDR3 amino acids: CAITRTALFTPERREFF. The CDR3 DNA reads TGTGCCATCACCCGGACGGCCCTCTTTACACCGGAACGGAGGGAGTTCTTC.

This clonotype was detected ten times or more. The chain links TRBV4-1 to TRBJ1-3; unclear D gene. V lost 3 bases to trimming and J lost 4 bases, with 13 bases between them. Germline CDR1 and CDR2: MGHRA and YSYEKL. CDR3 length: 15 residues. The CDR3 reads CASSQIPVGGNTIYF. Written as DNA, the CDR3 is TGCGCCAGCAGCCAGATCCCCGTTGGGGGAAACACCATATATTTT.